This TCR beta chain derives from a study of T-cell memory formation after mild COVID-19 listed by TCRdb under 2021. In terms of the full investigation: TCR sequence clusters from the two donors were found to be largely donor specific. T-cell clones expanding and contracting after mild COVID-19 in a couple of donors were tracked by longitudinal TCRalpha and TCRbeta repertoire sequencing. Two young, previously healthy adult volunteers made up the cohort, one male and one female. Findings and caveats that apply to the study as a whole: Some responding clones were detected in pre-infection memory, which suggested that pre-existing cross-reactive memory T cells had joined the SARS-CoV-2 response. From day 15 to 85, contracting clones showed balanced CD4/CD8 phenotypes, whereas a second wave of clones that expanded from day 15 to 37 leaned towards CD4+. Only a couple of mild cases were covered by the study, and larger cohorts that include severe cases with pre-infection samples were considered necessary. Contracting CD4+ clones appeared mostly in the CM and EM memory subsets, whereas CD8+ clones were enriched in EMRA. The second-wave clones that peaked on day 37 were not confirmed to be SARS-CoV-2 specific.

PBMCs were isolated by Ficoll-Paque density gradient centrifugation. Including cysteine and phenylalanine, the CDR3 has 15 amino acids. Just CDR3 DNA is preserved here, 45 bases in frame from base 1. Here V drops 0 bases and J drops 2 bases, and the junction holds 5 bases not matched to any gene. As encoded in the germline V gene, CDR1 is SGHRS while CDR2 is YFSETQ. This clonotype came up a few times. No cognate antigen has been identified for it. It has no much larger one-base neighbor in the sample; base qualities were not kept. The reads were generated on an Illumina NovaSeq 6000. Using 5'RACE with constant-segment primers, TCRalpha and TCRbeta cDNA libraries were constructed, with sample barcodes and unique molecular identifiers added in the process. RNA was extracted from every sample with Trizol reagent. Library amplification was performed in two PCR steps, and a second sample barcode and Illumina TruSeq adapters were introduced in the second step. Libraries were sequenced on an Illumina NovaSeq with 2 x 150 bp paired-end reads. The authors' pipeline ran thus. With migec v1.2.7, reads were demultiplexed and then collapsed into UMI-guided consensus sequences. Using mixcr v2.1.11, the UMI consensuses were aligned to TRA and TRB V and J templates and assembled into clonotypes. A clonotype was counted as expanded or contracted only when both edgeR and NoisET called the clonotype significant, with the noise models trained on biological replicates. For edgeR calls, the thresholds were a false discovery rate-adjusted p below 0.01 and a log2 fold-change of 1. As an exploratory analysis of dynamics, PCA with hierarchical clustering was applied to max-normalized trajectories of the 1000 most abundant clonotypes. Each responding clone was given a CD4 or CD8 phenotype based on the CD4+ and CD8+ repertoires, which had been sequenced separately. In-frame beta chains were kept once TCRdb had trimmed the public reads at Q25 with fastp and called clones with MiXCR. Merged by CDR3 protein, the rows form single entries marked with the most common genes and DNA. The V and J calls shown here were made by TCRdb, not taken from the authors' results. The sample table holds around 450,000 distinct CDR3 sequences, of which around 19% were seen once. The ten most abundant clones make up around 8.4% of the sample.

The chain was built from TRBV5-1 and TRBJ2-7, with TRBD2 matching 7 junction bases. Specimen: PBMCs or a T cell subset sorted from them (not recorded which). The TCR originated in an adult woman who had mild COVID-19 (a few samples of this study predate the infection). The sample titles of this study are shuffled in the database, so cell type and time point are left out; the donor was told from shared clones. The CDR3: CASSLARDYPYEQYF. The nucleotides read TGCGCCAGCAGCTTGGCCAGGGACTACCCCTACGAGCAGTACTTC. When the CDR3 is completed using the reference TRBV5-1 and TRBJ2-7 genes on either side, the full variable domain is KAGVTQTPRYLIKTRGQQVTLSCSPISGHRSVSWYQQTPGQGLQFLFEYFSETQRNKGNFPGRFSGRQFSNSRSEMNVSTLELGDSALYLCASSLARDYPYEQYFGPGTRLTVT.